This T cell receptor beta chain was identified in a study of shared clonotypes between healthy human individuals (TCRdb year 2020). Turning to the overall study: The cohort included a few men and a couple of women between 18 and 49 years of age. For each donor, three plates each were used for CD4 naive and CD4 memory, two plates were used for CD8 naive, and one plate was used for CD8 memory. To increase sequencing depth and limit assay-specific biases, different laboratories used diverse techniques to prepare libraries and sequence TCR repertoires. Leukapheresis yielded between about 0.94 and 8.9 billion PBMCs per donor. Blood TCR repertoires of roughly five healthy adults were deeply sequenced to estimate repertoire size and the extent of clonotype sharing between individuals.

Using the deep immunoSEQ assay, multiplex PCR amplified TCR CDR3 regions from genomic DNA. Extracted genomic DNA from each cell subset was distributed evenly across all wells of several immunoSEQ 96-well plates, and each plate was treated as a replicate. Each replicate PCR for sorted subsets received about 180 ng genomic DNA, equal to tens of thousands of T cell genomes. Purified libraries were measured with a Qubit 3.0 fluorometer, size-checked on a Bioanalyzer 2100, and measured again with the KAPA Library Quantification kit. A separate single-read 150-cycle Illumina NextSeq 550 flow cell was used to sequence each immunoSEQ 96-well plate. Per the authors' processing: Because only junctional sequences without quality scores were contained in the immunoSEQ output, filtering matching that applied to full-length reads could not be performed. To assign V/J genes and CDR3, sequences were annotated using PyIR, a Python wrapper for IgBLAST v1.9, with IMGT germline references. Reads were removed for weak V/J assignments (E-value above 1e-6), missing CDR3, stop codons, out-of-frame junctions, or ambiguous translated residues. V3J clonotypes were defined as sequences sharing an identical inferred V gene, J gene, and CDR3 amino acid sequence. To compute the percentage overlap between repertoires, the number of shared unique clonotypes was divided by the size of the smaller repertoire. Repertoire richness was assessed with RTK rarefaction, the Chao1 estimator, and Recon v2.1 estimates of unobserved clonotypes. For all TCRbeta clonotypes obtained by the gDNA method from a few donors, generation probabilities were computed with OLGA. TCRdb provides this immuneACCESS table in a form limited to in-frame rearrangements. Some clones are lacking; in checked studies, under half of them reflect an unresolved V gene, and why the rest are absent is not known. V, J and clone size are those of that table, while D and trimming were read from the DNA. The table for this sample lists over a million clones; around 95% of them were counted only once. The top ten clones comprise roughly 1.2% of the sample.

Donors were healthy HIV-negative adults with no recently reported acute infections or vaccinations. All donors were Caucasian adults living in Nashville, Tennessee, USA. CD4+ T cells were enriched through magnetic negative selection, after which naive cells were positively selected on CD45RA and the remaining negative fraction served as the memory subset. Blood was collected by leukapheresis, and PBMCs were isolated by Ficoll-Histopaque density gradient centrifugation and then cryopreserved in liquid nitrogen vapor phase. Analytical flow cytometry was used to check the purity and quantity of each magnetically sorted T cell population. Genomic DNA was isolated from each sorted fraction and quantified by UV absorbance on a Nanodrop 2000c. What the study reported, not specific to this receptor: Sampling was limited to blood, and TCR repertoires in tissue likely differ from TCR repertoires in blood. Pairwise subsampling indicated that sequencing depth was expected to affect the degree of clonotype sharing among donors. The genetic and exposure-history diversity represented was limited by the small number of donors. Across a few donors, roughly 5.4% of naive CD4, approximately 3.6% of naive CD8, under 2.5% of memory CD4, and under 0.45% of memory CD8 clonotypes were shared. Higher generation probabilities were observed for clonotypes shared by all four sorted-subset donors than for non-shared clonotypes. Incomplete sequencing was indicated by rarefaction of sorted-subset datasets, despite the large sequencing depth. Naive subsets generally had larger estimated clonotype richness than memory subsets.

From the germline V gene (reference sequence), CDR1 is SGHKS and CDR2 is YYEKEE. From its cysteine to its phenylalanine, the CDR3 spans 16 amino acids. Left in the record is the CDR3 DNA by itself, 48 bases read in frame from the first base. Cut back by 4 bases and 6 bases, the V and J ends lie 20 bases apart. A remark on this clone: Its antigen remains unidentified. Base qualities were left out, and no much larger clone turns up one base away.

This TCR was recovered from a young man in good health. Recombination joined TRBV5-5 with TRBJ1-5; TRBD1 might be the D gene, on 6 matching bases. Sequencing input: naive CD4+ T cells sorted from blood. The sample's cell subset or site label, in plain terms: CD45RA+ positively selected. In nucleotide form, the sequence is TGTGCCAGCAGCCCCGGGGGTACAGGGAGGGGTCAGCCCCAGCATTTT. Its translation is CASSPGGTGRGQPQHF.